Listed here are 28 T cell receptor beta chains from one sample, sequenced in a study of human T cells and chemical hapten exposure (dated by TCRdb to the early 2020s). Library preparation was by RACE. Sequenced using a NextSeq 500. TCRdb redid the processing of the public reads, applying fastp at Q25 and MiXCR, and retained in-frame beta chains. A single entry per CDR3 protein holds the most common genes and DNA from its merged rows. The sample includes about 98,000 distinct CDR3 sequences, with roughly 10% observed a single time. About 3% of the sample is held by the ten biggest clonotypes. The time point label of this sample denotes: pre-sensitization, week 0. The sample's treatment or condition, from its label and the paper: therapeutic diphenylcyclopropenone sensitization with weekly scalp DPC. Sequenced material: whole blood, taken in connection with sensitization to the hapten diphenylcyclopropenone (DPC). The receptors derive from a woman in her sixties or seventies with alopecia areata. Some clones in this sample may be carry-over from other donors' samples.

The chain combines TRBV10-3 with TRBJ2-4, with 7 bases fitting TRBD2. Germline V gene sequence: CDR1 ENHRY, CDR2 SYGVKD. V dropped 5 bases and J dropped 1; count of bases not matched to a gene: 8. This CDR3 is built from 16 residues. CDR3 DNA sequence: TGTGCCATCAGTCCCGGGACTACCTTGGCCAAAAACATTCAGTACTTC. Translation gives CAISPGTTLAKNIQYF.

This clonotype was picked up one time. This could be a read error, since a much larger clone is one nucleotide away. The chain uses TRBV29-1 and TRBJ1-6; no definite D call. Germline values: CDR1 SQVTM, CDR2 ANQGSEA. The CDR3 has 12 amino acids. CDR3 bases: TGCAGCGTGGGTCTTCCTAATTTACCCCTCCACTTT. Protein: CSVGLPNLPLHF.

This clonotype was counted at least ten times. The genes are TRBV7-9 and TRBJ2-3; 10 bases line up with TRBD2. CDR1 and CDR2 (germline): SEHNR, FQNEAQ (reference sequence). Trimming cost V 4 bases and J 6 bases; bases outside gene matches: 7. The CDR3 is 15 amino acids. CDR3 loop: CASSSGTSVKDTQYF. The CDR3 nucleotides read TGTGCCAGCAGCTCCGGGACTAGCGTGAAGGATACGCAGTATTTT.

The chain employs TRBV6-6 and TRBJ1-1; 9 nucleotides align to TRBD1. The V segment lost 5 bases and the J segment 3 bases; nucleotides outside the gene matches: 7. Germline-derived CDR1 and CDR2 are MNHNY and SVGAGI (reference sequence). The CDR3 extends over 15 amino acids. The CDR3: CASSEQGAGYTEAFF. CDR3 bases: TGTGCCAGCAGTGAACAGGGGGCTGGGTACACTGAAGCTTTCTTT.

This clonotype was found a few times. V usage is TRBV7-2 and J usage is TRBJ1-3; TRBD1 matches 10 bases. The CDR3 runs 17 residues. Trimming at V came to 5 bases and at J to 2 bases, leaving 9 bases not matched to a gene. Germline V gives CDR1 SGHTA, CDR2 FQGNSA. The CDR3 region is CASSPTGGSHPGNTIYF. The CDR3 DNA reads as TGTGCCAGCAGCCCGACAGGGGGCAGTCACCCTGGAAACACCATATATTTT.

This chain uses TRBV10-3 with TRBJ1-2, with D perhaps matching TRBD1 (6 bases). V lost 6 bases, J lost 3 bases, and 11 bases lay in between. This CDR3 spans 13 amino acids. Germline CDR1 is ENHRY and CDR2 is SYGVKD. CDR3 in amino acids: CAISLNRDYGYTF. The CDR3 DNA reads as TGTGCCATCAGCCTAAACAGGGACTATGGCTACACCTTC.

The chain recombines TRBV6-5 with TRBJ1-1; D ambiguous. V lost 3 bases, J lost 1 base, and 21 bases lay in between. The CDR3 loop spans 18 amino acids. Germline CDR1 and CDR2: MNHEY and SVGAGI. CDR3 residues: CASSYGNIVAWGNTEAFF. CDR3 nucleotide sequence: TGTGCCAGCAGTTATGGAAACATAGTTGCATGGGGGAACACTGAAGCTTTCTTT.

This clonotype turned up a few times. J is TRBJ2-6 and V is TRBV6-6; D uncertain. Deletions cut 0 bases from V and 4 bases from J, with 10 bases between. Germline V gene data show CDR1 as MNHNY and CDR2 as SVGAGI (reference sequence). The CDR3 is 16 residues long. The CDR3 spells CASSYSLVSGANVLTF. The CDR3 coding sequence is TGTGCCAGCAGTTACTCGCTGGTATCCGGGGCCAACGTCCTGACTTTC.

This clonotype was observed at least ten times. J is TRBJ1-1 and V is TRBV30, with D unclear. The CDR3 has 11 amino acids. The ends were cut back, 1 base at V and 3 bases at J, with 3 bases in the middle. Germline assignment: CDR1 GTSNPN and CDR2 SVGIG (reference sequence). Written as DNA, the CDR3 is TGTGCCTGGAGTGAATACACTGAAGCTTTCTTT. Protein: CAWSEYTEAFF. The variable domain in full, completed from reference TRBV30 and TRBJ1-1, reads SQTIHQWPATLVQPVGSPLSLECTVEGTSNPNLYWYRQAAGRGLQLLFYSVGIGQISSEVPQNLSASRPQDRQFILSSKKLLLSDSGFYLCAWSEYTEAFFGQGTRLTVV.

This clonotype was recorded at least ten times. The chain is built from TRBV12-3 or TRBV12-4 and TRBJ1-2; D gene ambiguous. This CDR3 is built from 17 residues. The germline V and J ends were trimmed by 2 bases and 5 bases, with 21 bases remaining between them. The CDR3 DNA follows: TGTGCCAGCAGTTTAAATCGGTGGCCAGACCCTTTGTATGGCTACACCTTC. This gives the protein CASSLNRWPDPLYGYTF.

At least ten counts were recorded for this clonotype. The V gene is TRBV20-1, the J gene TRBJ2-1; D unclear. Germline lookup yields CDR1 DFQATT and CDR2 SNEGSKA (reference sequence). The germline V and J ends were trimmed by 6 bases and 4 bases, with 7 bases remaining between them. This CDR3 contains 11 residues. The CDR3 here is CSARRYNEQFF. The CDR3 DNA reads TGCAGTGCCCGCCGTTACAATGAGCAGTTCTTC.

This clonotype was seen repeatedly, ten times or more. This chain joins TRBV7-2 and TRBJ2-3; 11 nucleotides align to TRBD2. The germline V gene encodes CDR1 SGHTA and CDR2 FQGNSA. V gave up 1 base and J gave up 5 bases; unmatched junction bases: 5. The CDR3 loop spans 16 amino acids. The CDR3 DNA follows: TGTGCCAGCAGCTTAGGGCTAGCGGGGGGTCTAGATACGCAGTATTTT. As protein: CASSLGLAGGLDTQYF.

V gene TRBV19 combines with J gene TRBJ2-6; 7 bases fit TRBD1. Germline CDR1 is LNHDA and CDR2 is SQIVND (reference sequence). V lost 5 bases, J lost 0 bases, and 10 bases stayed unmatched. This CDR3 is built from 18 residues. This CDR3 reads CASSLTGALRSGANVLTF. CDR3 sequence (DNA): TGTGCCAGTAGTTTAACAGGGGCGCTCCGCTCTGGGGCCAACGTCCTGACTTTC.

This clonotype was seen at least ten times. The chain carries TRBV29-1 and TRBJ2-5; 7 bases are shared with TRBD1. The V and J ends lost 7 bases and 2 bases, in that order; junction bases with no gene match: 4. The CDR3 has 12 amino acids. Germline V gene sequence: CDR1 SQVTM, CDR2 ANQGSEA. The CDR3 reads CSAGQVQETQYF. The CDR3 DNA sequence: TGCAGCGCCGGACAGGTTCAAGAGACCCAGTACTTC.

The sample holds a few counts of this clonotype. The chain uses TRBV7-8 and TRBJ2-7; either TRBD1 or TRBD2 may fit D (5 bases each). Trimming pared 0 bases from V and 3 bases from J, leaving 12 bases between. This CDR3 is built from 15 residues. Germline V CDR1 and CDR2: SGHVS, FQNEAQ. CDR3 sequence: CASSLAPGRNYEQYF. CDR3 coding DNA: TGTGCCAGCAGCTTAGCGCCGGGACGGAACTACGAGCAGTACTTC.

This clonotype was seen a handful of times. The V gene is TRBV6-6, the J gene TRBJ2-5; no clear D. From germline, CDR1 is MNHNY and CDR2 SVGAGI (reference sequence). V was cut by 8 bases and J by 1 base, with 5 bases left in between. This CDR3 contains 11 residues. The CDR3 protein is CASGPQETQYF. Written as DNA, the CDR3 is TGTGCCAGCGGGCCCCAAGAGACCCAGTACTTC.

This clonotype was detected ten times or more. The chain uses TRBV6-5 and TRBJ1-2; D unresolved. The germline V and J ends were trimmed by 2 bases and 7 bases, with 5 bases remaining between them. Germline assignment: CDR1 MNHEY and CDR2 SVGAGI. There are 11 residues in the CDR3. The CDR3 region has the DNA TGTGCCAGCAGTTACGGGAGTGGCTACACCTTC. This sequence encodes CASSYGSGYTF.

This clonotype showed up many times. The chain links TRBV11-2 to TRBJ2-1; TRBD2 aligns across 7 bases. The CDR3 sequence is 13 residues long. Germline lookup yields CDR1 SGHAT and CDR2 FQNNGV. V shed 7 bases, J shed 11 bases, and the junction held 11 bases outside the gene matches. The CDR3: CASMWLAETQQFF. For the CDR3, the DNA is TGTGCCAGCATGTGGCTAGCGGAAACCCAGCAGTTCTTC.

This clonotype has at least ten counts. The chain carries TRBV10-3 and TRBJ2-2; TRBD1 agrees at 12 bases. The CDR3 has 16 residues. V shed 6 bases and J 5 bases; nucleotides not matched to a gene: 7. CDR1 and CDR2 (germline): ENHRY, SYGVKD. The CDR3 coding sequence is TGTGCCATCAGCCAGGGACAGGGGGCCATTACCGGGGAGCTGTTTTTT. Its protein is CAISQGQGAITGELFF.

This clonotype occurred many times. The genes are TRBV4-1 and TRBJ2-7; D not resolved. The V end lost 3 bases, the J end lost 7 bases, and 16 bases lay between the germline ends. This CDR3 contains 14 residues. The germline CDR1 and CDR2 sequences are MGHRA and YSYEKL. CDR3 sequence reads: CASSHVTHRREQYF. The DNA of the CDR3 is TGCGCCAGCAGCCACGTGACCCACCGGCGGGAGCAGTACTTC.

This clonotype was counted ten times or more. One end of the junction fails to match germline, which may point to a read error. The CDR3 here is CSAIPISGRESENTIYF. The DNA of the CDR3 is TGCAGTGCAATACCGATTTCAGGGAGAGAGTCTGAAAACACCATATATTTT. This chain links TRBV20-1 with TRBJ1-3; D perhaps matches TRBD1 (5 bases). This CDR3 has 17 amino acids. Germline values: CDR1 DFQATT, CDR2 SNEGSKA (reference sequence).

This clonotype was detected only a few times. The rearrangement uses TRBV12-3 or TRBV12-4 and TRBJ1-1; a weak D match, TRBD1 (5 bases). The length of the CDR3 is 14 residues. With 3 bases removed from V and 5 bases from J, the gap between germline ends came to 13 bases. The CDR3 DNA reads TGTGCCAGCAGTTTTATAACAAAGGGGACTGAAGCTTTCTTT. Translated: CASSFITKGTEAFF.

The rearrangement uses TRBV20-1 and TRBJ2-3; the match to TRBD2 covers 14 bases. V lost 6 bases to trimming and J lost 8 bases; unmatched junction nucleotides: 7. The germline gives CDR1 DFQATT, CDR2 SNEGSKA (reference sequence). The CDR3 extends over 14 amino acids. For the CDR3, the DNA is TGCAGTGCCGAGACTAGCGGGGGGGCCGTTACGCAGTATTTT. This translates into CSAETSGGAVTQYF.

This clonotype was counted at least ten times. The chain carries TRBV18 and TRBJ1-2; 8 nucleotides line up with TRBD1. The CDR3 extends over 15 amino acids. With 2 bases clipped from V and 3 bases from J, the junction kept 5 bases outside the gene matches. Looked up from germline, CDR1 is KGHSH and CDR2 is LQKENI. CDR3 DNA: TGTGCCAGCTCACCAAACAGGGGGTCGGACTATGGCTACACCTTC. Protein sequence: CASSPNRGSDYGYTF.

This sequence joins TRBV20-1 and TRBJ2-5, with 9 bases that match TRBD2. The CDR3 consists of 15 residues. The V gene end was trimmed by 6 bases and the J gene end by 4 bases; junction bases not matched to a gene: 12. Germline CDR1 DFQATT, CDR2 SNEGSKA (reference sequence). DNA for the CDR3: TGCAGTGCGATAAGCGGGGGGCGAAGGGGAGAGACCCAGTACTTC. Amino acid sequence: CSAISGGRRGETQYF.

This clonotype appeared many times. The chain has TRBV20-1 and TRBJ2-4; 8 nucleotides match TRBD2. The germline CDR1 and CDR2 sequences are DFQATT and SNEGSKA (reference sequence). The V gene end was trimmed by 6 bases and the J gene end by 4 bases; junction bases not matched to a gene: 11. The CDR3 is 15 residues long. CDR3 nucleotide sequence: TGCAGTGCCGCCCGGGTGCGGGGGGAGAAAAACATTCAGTACTTC. This translates into CSAARVRGEKNIQYF.

The sample holds many counts of this clonotype. The chain recombines TRBV18 with TRBJ2-2; 12 nucleotides line up with TRBD2. Germline CDR1 KGHSH, CDR2 LQKENI. V lost 3 bases, J lost 1 base, and 6 bases stayed unmatched. The CDR3 is 18 residues long. CDR3 region: CASSPYSTSGGNTGELFF. The CDR3 DNA is TGTGCCAGCTCACCCTACTCGACTAGCGGGGGGAACACCGGGGAGCTGTTTTTT.

This clonotype was observed many times. The rearrangement links TRBV9 to TRBJ1-1; no definite D call. The CDR3 length is 16 residues. V lost 0 bases and J lost 1, with 13 bases in between. Germline lookup yields CDR1 SGDLS and CDR2 YYNGEE. The CDR3 sequence: CASSVGYRAQNTEAFF. DNA of the CDR3: TGTGCCAGCAGCGTAGGGTACCGAGCCCAGAACACTGAAGCTTTCTTT.